The sequence of this TCR beta chain was determined in a study of CXCR3-negative and CXCR3-positive naive CD8 T cells. Study details: Summed over all libraries, TRB reads came to around 140 million, with about 1.5 +/- 0.3 million per library.

A remark on this clonotype: Antigen: not known.

Naive CD8+ T cells displayed a CD45RO-CCR7+CD27+CD95- phenotype. Study-level points and caveats: Hydrophobicity of TRB CDR3s was greater in CXCR3-positive naive cells than in CXCR3-negative naive cells. Much lower diversity was found in memory CD8+ cells, while both naive subsets had comparably high diversity.

The CDR3 extends over 16 amino acids. The germline CDR1 and CDR2 sequences are SGHTA and FQGNSA. Through 5' RACE with UMI labels, the TRB cDNA libraries were prepared. TCRdb reanalyzed the 5' RACE reads, giving one entry per CDR3 protein sequence and no DNA. This table holds under 75,000 distinct CDR3 sequences. Input material: naive CXCR3- CD8+ T cells from blood. Subset in this sample: CD45RO-CCR7+CD27+CD95- naive CD8+ T cells lacking CXCR3 (TNR3-). The TCR sequence derives from a human donor in good health. Some clones in this sample may be carry-over from other donors' samples. The V gene is TRBV7-2, the J gene TRBJ2-1; the TRBD1 assignment by TCRdb is unverifiable without DNA. Here the CDR3 reads CASSLSRGISYNEQFF.